The clone carrying this T cell receptor beta chain was observed many times. Its specificity is unknown. The V gene's germline CDR1 is SEHNR and CDR2 FQNEAQ (reference sequence). The CDR3 covers 14 residues. Deletions cut 5 bases from V and 4 bases from J, with 11 bases between. Via MiXCR, TCRdb re-called the RT-PCR reads, giving one row per CDR3 protein. This table holds 200,000 to 250,000 distinct CDR3 sequences, 9.5% to 15% found once. This sample is drawn from a study of response to subunit inactivated influenza vaccine. General study points: Few new T cells, the authors suggested, are recruited by each seasonal influenza vaccination.

This chain joins TRBV7-9 and TRBJ2-2; possibly TRBD2 for D (6 bases). The sequence was obtained from a man in his fifties who received an inactivated influenza vaccine. The sequenced sample was non-naive T cells sorted from PBMCs, obtained around two weeks before vaccination. CDR3 sequence reads: CASSPGRGTGELFF. The CDR3 DNA reads TGTGCCAGCAGCCCCGGGCGGGGCACCGGGGAGCTGTTTTTT.